This TCR beta chain originates from a study of spatial heterogeneity in lung cancer. At the level of the study: The donors comprised around 76 untreated early-stage non-small cell lung cancer patients. Detection consistently captured more beta-chain sequences than alpha-chain sequences.

Every molecule of TCR cDNA had its own unique molecular identifier. TCRdb fed the 5' RACE reads into MiXCR, producing one record per CDR3 protein. This table holds about 29,000 distinct CDR3 sequences, around 9.3% found once. This clonotype was detected many times. As to time point: blood at routine non-recurrence follow-up after resection. TCRs were sequenced from unsorted whole RNA of tumor, nontumor lung or PBMC. Trimming cost V 1 base and J 1 base, with 7 bases left between them. Germline loops: CDR1 DFQATT, CDR2 SNEGSKA (reference sequence). This CDR3 has 13 amino acids. J is TRBJ1-1 and V is TRBV20-1; D may be TRBD1 (6 bases). The TCR sequence derives from a female donor with early-stage non-small cell lung cancer. The material was PBMCs, obtained at follow-up. The CDR3 reads CSARGGPNTEAFF. The CDR3 nucleotides are TGCAGTGCTAGAGGGGGGCCGAACACTGAAGCTTTCTTT.